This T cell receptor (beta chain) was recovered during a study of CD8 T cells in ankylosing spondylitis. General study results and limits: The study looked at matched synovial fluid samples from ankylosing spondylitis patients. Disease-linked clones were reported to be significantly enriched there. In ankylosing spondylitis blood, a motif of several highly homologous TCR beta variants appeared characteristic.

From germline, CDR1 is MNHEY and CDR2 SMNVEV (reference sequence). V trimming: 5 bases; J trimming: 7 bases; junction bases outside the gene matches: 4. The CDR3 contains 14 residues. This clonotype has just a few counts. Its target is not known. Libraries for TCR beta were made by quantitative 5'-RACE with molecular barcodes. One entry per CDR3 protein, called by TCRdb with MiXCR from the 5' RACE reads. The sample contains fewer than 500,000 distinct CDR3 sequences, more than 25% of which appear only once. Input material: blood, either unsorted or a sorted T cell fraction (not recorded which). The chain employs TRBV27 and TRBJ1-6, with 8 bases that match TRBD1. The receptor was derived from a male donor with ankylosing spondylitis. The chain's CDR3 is CASSVDRENSPLHF. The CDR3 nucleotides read TGTGCCAGCAGTGTGGACAGGGAGAATTCACCCCTCCACTTT.